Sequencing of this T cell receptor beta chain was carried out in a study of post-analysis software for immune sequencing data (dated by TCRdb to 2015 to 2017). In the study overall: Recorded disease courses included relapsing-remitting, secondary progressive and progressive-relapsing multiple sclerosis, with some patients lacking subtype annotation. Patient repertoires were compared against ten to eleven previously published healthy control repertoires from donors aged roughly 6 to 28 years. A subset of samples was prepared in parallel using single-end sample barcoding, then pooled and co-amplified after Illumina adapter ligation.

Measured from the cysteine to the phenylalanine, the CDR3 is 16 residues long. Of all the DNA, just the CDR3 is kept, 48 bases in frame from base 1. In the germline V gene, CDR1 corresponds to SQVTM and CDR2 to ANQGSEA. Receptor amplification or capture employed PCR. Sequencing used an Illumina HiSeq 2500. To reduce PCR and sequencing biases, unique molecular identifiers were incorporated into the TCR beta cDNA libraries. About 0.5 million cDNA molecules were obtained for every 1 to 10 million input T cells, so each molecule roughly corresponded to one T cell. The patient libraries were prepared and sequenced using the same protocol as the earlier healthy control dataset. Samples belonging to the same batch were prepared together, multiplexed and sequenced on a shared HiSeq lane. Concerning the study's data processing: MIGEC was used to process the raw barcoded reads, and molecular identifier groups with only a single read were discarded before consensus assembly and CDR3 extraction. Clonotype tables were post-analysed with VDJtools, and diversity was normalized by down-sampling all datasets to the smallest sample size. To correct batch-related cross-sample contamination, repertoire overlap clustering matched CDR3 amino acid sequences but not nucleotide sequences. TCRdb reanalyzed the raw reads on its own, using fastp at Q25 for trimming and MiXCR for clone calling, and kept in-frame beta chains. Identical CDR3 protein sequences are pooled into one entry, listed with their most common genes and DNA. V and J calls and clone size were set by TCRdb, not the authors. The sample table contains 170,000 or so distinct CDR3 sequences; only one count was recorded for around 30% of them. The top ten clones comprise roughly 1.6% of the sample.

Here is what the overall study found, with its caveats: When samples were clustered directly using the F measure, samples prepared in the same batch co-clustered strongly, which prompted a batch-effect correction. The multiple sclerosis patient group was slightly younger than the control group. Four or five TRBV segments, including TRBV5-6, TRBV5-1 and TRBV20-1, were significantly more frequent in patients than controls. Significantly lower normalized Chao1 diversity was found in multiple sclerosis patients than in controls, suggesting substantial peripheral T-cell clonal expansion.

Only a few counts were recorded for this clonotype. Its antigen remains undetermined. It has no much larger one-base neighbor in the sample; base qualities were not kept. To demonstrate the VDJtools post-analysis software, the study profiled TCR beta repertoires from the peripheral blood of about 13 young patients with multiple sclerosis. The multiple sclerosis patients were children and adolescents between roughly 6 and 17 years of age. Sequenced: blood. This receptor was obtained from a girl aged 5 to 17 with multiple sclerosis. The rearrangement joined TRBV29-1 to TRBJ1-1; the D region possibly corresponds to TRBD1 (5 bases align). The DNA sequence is TGCAGTGGCGCGCAGGGAAGTCGACAGCGGAACACTGAAGCTTTCTTT. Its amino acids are CSGAQGSRQRNTEAFF.